The text below deals with one T cell receptor beta chain. The data derive from a study of blood T cell repertoires in COVID-19. About the study: COVID-19 samples, acute and convalescent, were from the United States, Italy and Spain. Sample material is recorded as cDNA or gDNA derived from T cells, B-cell-depleted T cells, or PBMCs.

Looked up from germline, CDR1 is ENHRY and CDR2 is SYGVKD. The CDR3 covers 15 residues. Trimming took 0 bases from V and 0 from J, leaving 8 bases between them. Produced via immunoSEQ multiplex PCR; TCRdb's table is partial and in-frame only. Seen here are 200,000 to 300,000 clones, 70% to 85% observed once, and the top ten hold 7.5% to 10%. The chain uses TRBV10-3 and TRBJ1-2, with a tentative D call TRBD1 (5 bases). Sample: peripheral blood. The source is a man older than 75 with acute or convalescent COVID-19. The CDR3 region is CAISESAGPNYGYTF. The CDR3 DNA reads TGTGCCATCAGTGAGTCTGCAGGGCCTAACTATGGCTACACCTTC.